The next 7 T cell receptor beta chains were all read from a single sample in a study of control samples from healthy donors and cancer patients. Clones were read by immunoSEQ multiplex PCR, and TCRdb kept only the in-frame ones, dropping some. The table shows roughly 130,000 clones, with about 95% occurring only once. Sequencing input: blood. Receptor source: a man aged 25 to 45 in good health.

The chain's CDR3 is CASSQERTDIVGTEAFF. The DNA for the CDR3 is TGCGCCAGCAGCCAAGAACGTACGGACATCGTGGGCACTGAAGCTTTCTTT. The chain uses TRBV4-1 and TRBJ1-1; perhaps TRBD1 as D (5 bases). The germline V and J ends were trimmed by 0 bases and 4 bases, with 18 bases remaining between them. Germline loops: CDR1 MGHRA, CDR2 YSYEKL. This CDR3 is built from 17 residues.

The rearrangement links TRBV25-1 to TRBJ1-1, with D tentatively TRBD1 (5 bases). This CDR3 spans 13 amino acids. Between the trimmed V and J ends, which lost 10 bases and 5 bases, there was a span of 17 bases. Looked up from germline, CDR1 is MGHDK and CDR2 is SYGVNS. CDR3 bases: TGTGCCACCGTACCGGGGGTTCGTACTGAAGCTTTCTTT. Translated: CATVPGVRTEAFF.

This chain connects TRBV18 to TRBJ1-2; D uncertain. CDR1 and CDR2 (germline): KGHSH, LQKENI. The CDR3 contains 13 residues. V was clipped by 2 bases and J by 2 bases, with 6 bases between them. The CDR3 region is CASSPAQNYGYTF. Written as DNA, the CDR3 is TGTGCCAGCTCACCAGCCCAGAACTATGGCTACACCTTC.

This clone is a singleton in its sample. The V gene is TRBV2, the J gene TRBJ2-1; the match to TRBD2 covers 11 bases. V shed 5 bases, J shed 7 bases, and the junction held 7 bases outside the gene matches. This CDR3 spans 15 amino acids. Germline V gives CDR1 SNHLY, CDR2 FYNNEI. The CDR3 DNA reads TGTGCCAGCAGTATAGCGGGGGGGCCGGGGAATGAGCAGTTCTTC. Protein product: CASSIAGGPGNEQFF.

The rearrangement uses TRBV10-3 and TRBJ2-7; TRBD1 matches 9 bases. The CDR3 spans 15 residues. Germline V gene lookup returns CDR1 ENHRY and CDR2 SYGVKD. The trim removed 6 bases at V and 0 bases at J, leaving 6 bases unmatched. CDR3 coding DNA: TGTGCCATCAGCCTACAGGGGGCGAGCTCCTACGAGCAGTACTTC. As protein: CAISLQGASSYEQYF.

With regard to this clone: Other DNA sequences in this specimen translate into the identical CDR3. V is TRBV5-5 and J is TRBJ2-7; 9 nucleotides line up with TRBD1. The trim removed 4 bases at V and 4 bases at J, leaving 3 bases unmatched. Germline V lookup: CDR1 SGHKS, CDR2 YYEKEE (reference sequence). The CDR3 covers 13 residues. DNA for the CDR3: TGTGCCAGCAGCCCTGACAGGGGGTACGAGCAGTACTTC. Protein: CASSPDRGYEQYF.

This rearrangement joins TRBV7-2 to TRBJ1-2; 8 bases are shared with TRBD1. Germline CDR1 and CDR2: SGHTA and FQGNSA. The V segment lost 5 bases and the J segment 4 bases; nucleotides outside the gene matches: 6. The CDR3 totals 14 residues. The CDR3: CASSDDRGLYGYTF. The DNA for the CDR3 is TGTGCCAGCAGCGATGACAGGGGCCTCTATGGCTACACCTTC.